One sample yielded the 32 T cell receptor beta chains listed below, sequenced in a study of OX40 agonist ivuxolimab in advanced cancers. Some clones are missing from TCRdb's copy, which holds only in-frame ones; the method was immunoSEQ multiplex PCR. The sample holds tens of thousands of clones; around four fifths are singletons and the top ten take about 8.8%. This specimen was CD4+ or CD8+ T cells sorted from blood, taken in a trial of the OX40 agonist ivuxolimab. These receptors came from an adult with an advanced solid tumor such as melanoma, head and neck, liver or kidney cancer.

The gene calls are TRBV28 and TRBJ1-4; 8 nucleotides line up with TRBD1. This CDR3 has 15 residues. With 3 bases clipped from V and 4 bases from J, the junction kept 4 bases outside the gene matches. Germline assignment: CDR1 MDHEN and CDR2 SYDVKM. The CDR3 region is CASSFDRGVNEKLFF. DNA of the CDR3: TGTGCCAGCAGTTTCGACAGGGGCGTTAATGAAAAACTGTTTTTT.

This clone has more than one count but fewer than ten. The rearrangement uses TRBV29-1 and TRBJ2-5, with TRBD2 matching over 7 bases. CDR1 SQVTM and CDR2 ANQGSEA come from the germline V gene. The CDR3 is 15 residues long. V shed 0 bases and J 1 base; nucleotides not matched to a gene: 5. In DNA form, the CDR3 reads TGCAGCGTTGAAGATTGGGGACTACCCCAAGAGACCCAGTACTTC. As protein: CSVEDWGLPQETQYF.

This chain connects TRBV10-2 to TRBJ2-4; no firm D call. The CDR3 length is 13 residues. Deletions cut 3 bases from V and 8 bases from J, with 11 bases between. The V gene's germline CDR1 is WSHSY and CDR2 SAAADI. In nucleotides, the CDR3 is TGCGCCAGCAGTGAACCTACCTCGCACATTCAGTACTTC. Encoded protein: CASSEPTSHIQYF.

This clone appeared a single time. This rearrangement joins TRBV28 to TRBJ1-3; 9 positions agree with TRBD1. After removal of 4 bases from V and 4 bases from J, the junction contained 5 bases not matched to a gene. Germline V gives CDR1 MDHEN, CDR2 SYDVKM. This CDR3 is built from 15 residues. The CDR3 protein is CASSSQGAGGNTIYF. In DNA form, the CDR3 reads TGTGCCAGCAGTTCACAGGGGGCAGGGGGAAACACCATATATTTT.

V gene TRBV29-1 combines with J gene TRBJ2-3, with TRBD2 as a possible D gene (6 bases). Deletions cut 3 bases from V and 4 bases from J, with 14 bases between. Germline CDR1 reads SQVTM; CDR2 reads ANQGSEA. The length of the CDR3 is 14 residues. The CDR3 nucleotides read TGCAGCGTTGATACTGCGGGGCACCCAGATACGCAGTATTTT. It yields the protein CSVDTAGHPDTQYF.

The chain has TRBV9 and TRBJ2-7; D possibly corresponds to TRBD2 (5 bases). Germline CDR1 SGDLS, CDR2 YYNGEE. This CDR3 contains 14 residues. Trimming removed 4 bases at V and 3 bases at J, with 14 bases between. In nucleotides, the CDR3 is TGTGCCAGCAGCCCTTCCGGACTCGTCTACGAGCAGTACTTC. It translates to CASSPSGLVYEQYF.

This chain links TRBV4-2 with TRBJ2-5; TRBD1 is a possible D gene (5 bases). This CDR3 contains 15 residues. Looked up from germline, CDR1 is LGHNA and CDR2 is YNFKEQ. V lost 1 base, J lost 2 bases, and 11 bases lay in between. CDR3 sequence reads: CASSQVQDKQETQYF. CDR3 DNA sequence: TGTGCCAGCAGCCAAGTCCAGGACAAGCAAGAGACCCAGTACTTC.

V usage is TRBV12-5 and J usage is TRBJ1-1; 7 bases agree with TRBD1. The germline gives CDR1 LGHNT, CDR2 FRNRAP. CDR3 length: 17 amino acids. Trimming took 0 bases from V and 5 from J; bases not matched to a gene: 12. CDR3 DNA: TGTGCTAGTGGTTTGGTACGACAGGGACGGGGTACGACTGAAGCTTTCTTT. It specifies CASGLVRQGRGTTEAFF.

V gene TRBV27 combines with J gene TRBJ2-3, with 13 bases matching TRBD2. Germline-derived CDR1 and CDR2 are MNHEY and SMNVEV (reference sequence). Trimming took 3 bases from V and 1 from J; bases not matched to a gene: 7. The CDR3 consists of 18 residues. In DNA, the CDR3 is TGTGCCAGCAGTTTGGGACTAGCGGGGTCCCGAGGCACAGATACGCAGTATTTT. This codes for CASSLGLAGSRGTDTQYF.

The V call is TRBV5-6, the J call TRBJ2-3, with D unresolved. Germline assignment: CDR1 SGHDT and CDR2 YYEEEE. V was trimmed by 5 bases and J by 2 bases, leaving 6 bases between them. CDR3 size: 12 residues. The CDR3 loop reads CASSTHTDTQYF. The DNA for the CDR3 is TGTGCCAGCAGTACCCACACAGATACGCAGTATTTT. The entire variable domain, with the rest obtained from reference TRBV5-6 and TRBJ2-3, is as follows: DAGVTQSPTHLIKTRGQQVTLRCSPKSGHDTVSWYQQALGQGPQFIFQYYEEEERQRGNFPDRFSGHQFPNYSSELNVNALLLGDSALYLCASSTHTDTQYFGPGTRLTVL.

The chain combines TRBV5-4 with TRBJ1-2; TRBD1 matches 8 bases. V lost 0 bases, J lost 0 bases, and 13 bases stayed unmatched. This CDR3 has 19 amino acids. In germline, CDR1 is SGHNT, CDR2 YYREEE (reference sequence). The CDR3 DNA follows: TGTGCCAGCAGCTTGGGGCGAGCGAACAGGGGGAGATCTAACTATGGCTACACCTTC. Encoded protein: CASSLGRANRGRSNYGYTF.

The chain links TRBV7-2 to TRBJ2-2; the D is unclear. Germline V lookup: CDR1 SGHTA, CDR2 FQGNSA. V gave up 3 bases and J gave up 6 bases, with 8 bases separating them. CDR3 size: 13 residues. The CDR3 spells CASSFAYSGELFF. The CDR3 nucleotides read TGTGCCAGCAGCTTCGCCTACTCCGGGGAGCTGTTTTTT.

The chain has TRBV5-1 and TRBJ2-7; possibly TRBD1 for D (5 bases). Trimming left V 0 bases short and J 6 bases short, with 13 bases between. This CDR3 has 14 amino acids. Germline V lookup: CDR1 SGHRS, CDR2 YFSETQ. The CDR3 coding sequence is TGCGCCAGCAGCTTGGAGGGGCAGTACGGCGAGCAGTACTTC. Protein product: CASSLEGQYGEQYF.

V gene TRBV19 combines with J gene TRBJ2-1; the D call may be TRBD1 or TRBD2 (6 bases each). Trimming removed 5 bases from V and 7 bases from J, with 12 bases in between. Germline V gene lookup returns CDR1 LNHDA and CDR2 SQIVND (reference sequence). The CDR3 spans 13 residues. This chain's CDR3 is CASSYRGGNEQFF. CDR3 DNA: TGTGCCAGTAGTTACCGAGGGGGGAATGAGCAGTTCTTC.

CDR3: CASSALGNANTGELFF. In DNA form, the CDR3 reads TGTGCCAGCAGTGCCTTGGGGAATGCGAACACCGGGGAGCTGTTTTTT. The chain carries TRBV6-1 and TRBJ2-2; D is unresolved. The CDR3 consists of 16 residues. The germline V gene has CDR1 MNHNS and CDR2 SASEGT. V was pared by 4 bases and J by 0 bases, with 12 bases between.

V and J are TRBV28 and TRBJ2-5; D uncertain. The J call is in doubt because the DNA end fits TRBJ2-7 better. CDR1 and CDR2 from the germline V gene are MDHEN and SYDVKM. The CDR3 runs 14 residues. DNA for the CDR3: TGTGCCAGCAGTTTACCAGACATATCCTACGAGCAGTACTTC. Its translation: CASSLPDISYEQYF.

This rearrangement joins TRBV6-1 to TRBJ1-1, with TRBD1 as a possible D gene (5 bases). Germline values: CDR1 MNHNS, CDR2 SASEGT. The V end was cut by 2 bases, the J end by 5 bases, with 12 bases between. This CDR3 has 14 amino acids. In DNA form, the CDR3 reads TGTGCCAGCAGTGAAAGCGGGGGTGGAACTGAAGCTTTCTTT. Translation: CASSESGGGTEAFF.

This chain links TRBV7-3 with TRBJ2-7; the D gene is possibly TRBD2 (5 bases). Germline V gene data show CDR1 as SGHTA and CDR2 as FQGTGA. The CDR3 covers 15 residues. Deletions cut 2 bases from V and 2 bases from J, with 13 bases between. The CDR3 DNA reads TGTGCCAGCAGCTTAGGTACCGGGGTAACCTACGAGCAGTACTTC. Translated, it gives CASSLGTGVTYEQYF.

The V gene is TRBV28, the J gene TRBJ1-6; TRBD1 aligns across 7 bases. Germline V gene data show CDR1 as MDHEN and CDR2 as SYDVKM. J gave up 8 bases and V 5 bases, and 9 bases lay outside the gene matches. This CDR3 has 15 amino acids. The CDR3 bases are TGTGCCAGCAGTACTCCGGGACAGTGGGATTCACCCCTCCACTTT. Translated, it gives CASSTPGQWDSPLHF.

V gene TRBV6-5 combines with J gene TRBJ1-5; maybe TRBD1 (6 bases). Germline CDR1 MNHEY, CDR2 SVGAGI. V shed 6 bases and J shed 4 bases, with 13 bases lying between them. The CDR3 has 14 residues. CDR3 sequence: CASREYTGNQPQHF. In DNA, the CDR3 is TGTGCCAGCAGAGAATACACAGGGAATCAGCCCCAGCATTTT.

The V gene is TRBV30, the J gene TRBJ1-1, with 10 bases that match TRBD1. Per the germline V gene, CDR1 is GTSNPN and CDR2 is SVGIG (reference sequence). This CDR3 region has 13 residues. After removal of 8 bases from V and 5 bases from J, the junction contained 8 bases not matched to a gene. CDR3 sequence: CAQQWDRGTEAFF. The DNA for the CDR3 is TGTGCCCAACAATGGGACAGGGGAACTGAAGCTTTCTTT.

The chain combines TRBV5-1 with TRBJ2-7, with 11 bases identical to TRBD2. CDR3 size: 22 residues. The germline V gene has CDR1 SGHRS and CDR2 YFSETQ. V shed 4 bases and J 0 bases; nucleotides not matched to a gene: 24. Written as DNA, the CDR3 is TGCGCCAGCAGCCCCTTCGGGGGGGTGGGACTAGCGGCTAGTTTAAGCTCCTACGAGCAGTACTTC. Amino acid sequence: CASSPFGGVGLAASLSSYEQYF. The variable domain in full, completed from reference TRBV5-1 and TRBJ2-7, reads KAGVTQTPRYLIKTRGQQVTLSCSPISGHRSVSWYQQTPGQGLQFLFEYFSETQRNKGNFPGRFSGRQFSNSRSEMNVSTLELGDSALYLCASSPFGGVGLAASLSSYEQYFGPGTRLTVT.

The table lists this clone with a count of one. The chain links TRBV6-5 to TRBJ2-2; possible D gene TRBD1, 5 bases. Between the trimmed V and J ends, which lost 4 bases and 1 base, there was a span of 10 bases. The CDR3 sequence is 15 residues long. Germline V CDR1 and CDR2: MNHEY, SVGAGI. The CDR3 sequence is CASSSGHLNTGELFF. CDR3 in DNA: TGTGCCAGCAGTTCCGGACACTTGAACACCGGGGAGCTGTTTTTT.

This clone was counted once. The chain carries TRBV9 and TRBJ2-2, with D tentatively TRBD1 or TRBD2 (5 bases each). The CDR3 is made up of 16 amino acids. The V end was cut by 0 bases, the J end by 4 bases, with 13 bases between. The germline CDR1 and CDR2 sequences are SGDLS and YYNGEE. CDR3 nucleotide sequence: TGTGCCAGCAGCGTAGCTGGGGACGGATCCACCGGGGAGCTGTTTTTT. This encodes CASSVAGDGSTGELFF.

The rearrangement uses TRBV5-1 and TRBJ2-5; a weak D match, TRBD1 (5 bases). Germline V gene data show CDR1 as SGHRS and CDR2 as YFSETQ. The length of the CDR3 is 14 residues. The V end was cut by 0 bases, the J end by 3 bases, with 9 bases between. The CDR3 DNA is TGCGCCAGCAGCTTGGATACAGGTGAAGAGACCCAGTACTTC. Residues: CASSLDTGEETQYF.

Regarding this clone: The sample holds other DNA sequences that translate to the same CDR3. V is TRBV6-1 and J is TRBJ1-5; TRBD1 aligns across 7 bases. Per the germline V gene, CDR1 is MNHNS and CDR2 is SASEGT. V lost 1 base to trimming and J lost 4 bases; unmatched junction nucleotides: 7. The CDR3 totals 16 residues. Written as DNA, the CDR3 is TGTGCCAGCAGTGAAGAATCAACAGGGGTTAATCAGCCCCAGCATTTT. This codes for CASSEESTGVNQPQHF.

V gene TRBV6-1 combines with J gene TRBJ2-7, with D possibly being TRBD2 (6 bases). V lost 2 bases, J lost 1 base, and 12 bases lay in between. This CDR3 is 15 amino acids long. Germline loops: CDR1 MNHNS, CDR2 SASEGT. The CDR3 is CASSERLEGSYEQYF. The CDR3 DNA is TGTGCCAGCAGTGAAAGGCTGGAGGGGTCCTACGAGCAGTACTTC.

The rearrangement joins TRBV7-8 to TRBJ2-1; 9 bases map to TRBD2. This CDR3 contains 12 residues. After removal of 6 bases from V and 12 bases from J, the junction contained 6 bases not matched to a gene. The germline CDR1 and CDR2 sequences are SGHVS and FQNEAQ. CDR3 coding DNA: TGTGCCAGCAGTTCCCTACTAGCGGGGCAGTTCTTC. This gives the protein CASSSLLAGQFF.

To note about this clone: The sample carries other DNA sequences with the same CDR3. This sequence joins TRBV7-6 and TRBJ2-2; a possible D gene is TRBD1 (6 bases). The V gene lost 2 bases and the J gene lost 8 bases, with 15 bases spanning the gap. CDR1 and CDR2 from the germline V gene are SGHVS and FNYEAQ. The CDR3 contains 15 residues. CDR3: CASSLQGRGTGELFF. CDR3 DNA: TGTGCCAGCAGCTTACAGGGGAGAGGGACGGGGGAGCTGTTTTTT. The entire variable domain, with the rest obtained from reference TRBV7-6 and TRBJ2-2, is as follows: GAGVSQSPRYKVTKRGQDVALRCDPISGHVSLYWYRQALGQGPEFLTYFNYEAQQDKSGLPNDRFSAERPEGSISTLTIQRTEQRDSAMYRCASSLQGRGTGELFFGEGSRLTVL.

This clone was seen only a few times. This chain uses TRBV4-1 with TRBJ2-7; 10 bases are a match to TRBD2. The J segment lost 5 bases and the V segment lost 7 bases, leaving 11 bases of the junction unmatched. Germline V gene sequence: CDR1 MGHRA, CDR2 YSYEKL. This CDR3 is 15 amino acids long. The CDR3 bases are TGCGCCAGCACCAAAGGCGGCCTAGCGGGAGACGAGCAGTACTTC. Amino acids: CASTKGGLAGDEQYF.

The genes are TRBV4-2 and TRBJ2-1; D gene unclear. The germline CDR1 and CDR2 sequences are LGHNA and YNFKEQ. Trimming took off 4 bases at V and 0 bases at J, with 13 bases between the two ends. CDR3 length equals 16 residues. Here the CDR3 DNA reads TGTGCCAGCAGCCTGGATGGGCAAATCTCCTACAATGAGCAGTTCTTC. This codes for CASSLDGQISYNEQFF.

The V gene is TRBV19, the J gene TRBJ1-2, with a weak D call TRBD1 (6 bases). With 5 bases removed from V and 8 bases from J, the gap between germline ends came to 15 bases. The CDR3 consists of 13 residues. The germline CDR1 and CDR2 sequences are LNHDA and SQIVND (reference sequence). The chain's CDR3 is CASSVMGAEGYTF. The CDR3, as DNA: TGTGCCAGTAGTGTGATGGGGGCGGAAGGCTACACCTTC.